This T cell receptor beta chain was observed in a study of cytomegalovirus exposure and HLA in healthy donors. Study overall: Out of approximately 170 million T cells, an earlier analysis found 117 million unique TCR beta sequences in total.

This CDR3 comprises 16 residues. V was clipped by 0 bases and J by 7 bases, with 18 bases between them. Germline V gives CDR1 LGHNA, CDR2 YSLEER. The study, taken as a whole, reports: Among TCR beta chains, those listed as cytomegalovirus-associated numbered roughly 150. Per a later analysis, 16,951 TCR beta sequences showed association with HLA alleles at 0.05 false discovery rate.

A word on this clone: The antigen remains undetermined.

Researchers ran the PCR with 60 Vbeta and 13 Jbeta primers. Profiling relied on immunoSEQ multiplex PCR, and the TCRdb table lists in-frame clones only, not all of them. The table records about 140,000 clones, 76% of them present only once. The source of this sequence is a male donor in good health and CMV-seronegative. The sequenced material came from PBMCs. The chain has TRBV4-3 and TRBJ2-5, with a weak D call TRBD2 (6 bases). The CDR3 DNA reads TGCGCCAGCAGCCAAGATGGTACCCGGGAGTTGTGGACCCAGTACTTC. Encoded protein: CASSQDGTRELWTQYF.